The 3 T cell receptor beta chains below were found in one sample sequenced in a study of cytotoxic CD8 clonotypes in ibrutinib-treated CLL. The data were produced by immunoSEQ multiplex PCR, yet TCRdb's version contains in-frame clones alone and is incomplete. The sample yields 100,000 to 150,000 clones, approximately 85% seen once. The sample here was PBMCs, taken after 24 months of ibrutinib treatment. The receptor source for this set is a human donor with chronic lymphocytic leukemia.

J is TRBJ2-3 and V is TRBV9, with TRBD1 matching 8 bases. The CDR3 covers 14 residues. V lost 3 bases and J lost 4; bases outside the gene matches: 4. The germline V gene has CDR1 SGDLS and CDR2 YYNGEE. This CDR3 is CASSAGQGPDTQYF. The DNA of the CDR3 is TGTGCCAGCAGCGCCGGACAGGGCCCAGATACGCAGTATTTT.

The chain links TRBV15 to TRBJ2-1; D is ambiguous. Germline values: CDR1 LNHNV, CDR2 YYDKDF (reference sequence). The CDR3 length is 16 residues. The ends were cut back, 0 bases at V and 7 bases at J, with 16 bases in the middle. The CDR3: CATSRDGGTRQNEQFF. Here the CDR3 DNA reads TGTGCCACCAGCAGAGATGGCGGAACAAGGCAGAATGAGCAGTTCTTC.

This rearrangement joins TRBV4-2 to TRBJ1-6; weak D call: TRBD1 (6 bases). Trimming removed 3 bases at V and 6 bases at J, with 21 bases between. Germline V gene sequence: CDR1 LGHNA, CDR2 YNFKEQ. This CDR3 spans 18 amino acids. DNA for the CDR3: TGTGCCAGCAGCCACCAACTCGGGGGCGGAGGTGTTAATTCACCCCTCCACTTT. This sequence encodes CASSHQLGGGGVNSPLHF.